What follows are 31 T cell receptor beta chains derived from one specimen sequenced in a study of blood T cell repertoires in COVID-19. Assay: immunoSEQ multiplex PCR; the TCRdb copy retains only in-frame clones and omits some. The sample consists of under 20,000 clones, approximately 80% of them appearing once. Sequencing was done on a sample of peripheral blood. The receptors were gathered from a man of 80 years or more with active COVID-19.

This sequence joins TRBV6-6 and TRBJ2-3; TRBD2 is a possible D gene (5 bases). The germline V gene has CDR1 MNHNY and CDR2 SVGAGI (reference sequence). This CDR3 has 13 residues. Trimming removed 6 bases from V and 3 bases from J, with 10 bases in between. The CDR3 coding sequence is TGTGCCAGCAGACCAACTAGGACAGATACGCAGTATTTT. It yields the protein CASRPTRTDTQYF.

This chain links TRBV5-4 with TRBJ2-3; TRBD1 is a possible D gene (6 bases). This CDR3 region has 15 residues. Germline V lookup: CDR1 SGHNT, CDR2 YYREEE (reference sequence). The ends were cut back, 2 bases at V and 5 bases at J, with 15 bases in the middle. The CDR3 coding sequence is TGTGCCAGCAGCTTCGGGACACCACCGGGAGATACGCAGTATTTT. It encodes CASSFGTPPGDTQYF.

The chain has TRBV7-9 and TRBJ2-7; no definite D call. Germline V gene lookup returns CDR1 SEHNR and CDR2 FQNEAQ (reference sequence). Trimming took off 5 bases at V and 3 bases at J, with 11 bases between the two ends. There are 13 residues in the CDR3. In DNA, the CDR3 is TGTGCCAGCAGCCCCGACACCGGCTACGAGCAGTACTTC. Its translation is CASSPDTGYEQYF.

This clone was detected only once. V and J are TRBV5-1 and TRBJ2-7, with 7 bases aligning to TRBD1. The CDR3 has 15 residues. V lost 4 bases, J lost 0 bases, and 7 bases stayed unmatched. Germline CDR1 and CDR2: SGHRS and YFSETQ. The CDR3 region is CASSSGQASSYEQYF. The CDR3 DNA reads as TGCGCCAGCAGCAGCGGACAGGCCAGCTCCTACGAGCAGTACTTC. The variable domain in full, with the rest retrieved from reference TRBV5-1 and TRBJ2-7, is KAGVTQTPRYLIKTRGQQVTLSCSPISGHRSVSWYQQTPGQGLQFLFEYFSETQRNKGNFPGRFSGRQFSNSRSEMNVSTLELGDSALYLCASSSGQASSYEQYFGPGTRLTVT.

The chain recombines TRBV5-1 with TRBJ2-2; D is possibly TRBD2 (5 bases). The CDR3 is 15 amino acids. Germline loops: CDR1 SGHRS, CDR2 YFSETQ. V shed 1 base and J shed 3 bases, with 10 bases lying between them. The CDR3 bases are TGCGCCAGCAGCTTGCCGTTGGGAGACACCGGGGAGCTGTTTTTT. Its protein product is CASSLPLGDTGELFF.

This chain uses TRBV2 with TRBJ2-7; D is perhaps TRBD1 (7 bases). This CDR3 has 13 residues. Looked up from germline, CDR1 is SNHLY and CDR2 is FYNNEI. The CDR3: CASQGSGPYEQYF. The CDR3 nucleotides are TGTGCTTCACAGGGGAGCGGGCCGTACGAGCAGTACTTC.

The CDR3 nucleotides are TGTGCCAGCAGCGTTTCCGGCGGACTGGGAGAGCAGTACTTC. Translation gives CASSVSGGLGEQYF. The V and J genes are TRBV9 and TRBJ2-7; tentative D call: TRBD2 (5 bases). CDR3 length: 14 residues. The V gene lost 2 bases and the J gene lost 7 bases, with 16 bases spanning the gap. From germline, CDR1 is SGDLS and CDR2 YYNGEE.

The CDR3 loop reads CASSPIGQGLSSTDTQYF. In DNA form, the CDR3 reads TGTGCCAGCTCACCAATCGGACAGGGCTTATCTAGCACAGATACGCAGTATTTT. This chain links TRBV18 with TRBJ2-3; 8 bases map to TRBD1. CDR1 is KGHSH and CDR2 is LQKENI in the germline V gene. The J segment lost 0 bases and the V segment lost 2 bases, leaving 10 bases of the junction unmatched. This CDR3 has 18 amino acids.

This sequence joins TRBV18 and TRBJ2-1; D possibly corresponds to TRBD1 (6 bases). CDR3 length: 16 residues. V dropped 5 bases and J dropped 10 bases, with 24 bases sitting between them. Per germline, CDR1 KGHSH and CDR2 LQKENI. In DNA form, the CDR3 reads TGTGCCAGCTCATCTGCTGCTCACAGGGACGTGCGCGAGCAGTTCTTC. Amino acid sequence: CASSSAAHRDVREQFF.

This sequence joins TRBV6-6 and TRBJ2-7, with 8 positions matching TRBD1. J gave up 6 bases and V 0 bases, and 1 base lay outside the gene matches. CDR3 length equals 13 residues. The germline gives CDR1 MNHNY, CDR2 SVGAGI (reference sequence). The CDR3 spells CASSYSGQAEQYF. Written as DNA, the CDR3 is TGTGCCAGCAGTTACTCGGGACAGGCCGAGCAGTACTTC.

This clone was seen once. V gene TRBV10-2 combines with J gene TRBJ2-3; 10 nucleotides match TRBD2. Germline lookup yields CDR1 WSHSY and CDR2 SAAADI. The CDR3 runs 15 residues. The V gene end was trimmed by 4 bases and the J gene end by 3 bases; junction bases not matched to a gene: 4. DNA for the CDR3: TGCGCCAGCAGTGGACTAGCGGGTCTTACAGATACGCAGTATTTT. This translates into CASSGLAGLTDTQYF.

This clone was seen a few times. This chain uses TRBV9 with TRBJ2-3; no clear D gene. The V end was cut by 6 bases, the J end by 0 bases, with 11 bases between. Germline assignment: CDR1 SGDLS and CDR2 YYNGEE. The CDR3 totals 14 residues. CDR3: CASKGTGSTDTQYF. CDR3 nucleotides: TGTGCCAGCAAAGGAACCGGGAGCACAGATACGCAGTATTTT.

Only a few counts were recorded for this clone. J is TRBJ2-7 and V is TRBV7-2; 7 positions match TRBD1. Germline V lookup: CDR1 SGHTA, CDR2 FQGNSA. The junction had 9 bases not matched to a gene; V was cut back by 5 bases and J by 2 bases. This CDR3 comprises 15 residues. In nucleotides, the CDR3 is TGTGCCAGCAGCGAACGGGGACAGCGAACCTACGAGCAGTACTTC. Amino acid sequence: CASSERGQRTYEQYF. Full variable domain (missing parts from reference TRBV7-2 and TRBJ2-7): GAGVSQSPSNKVTEKGKDVELRCDPISGHTALYWYRQSLGQGLEFLIYFQGNSAPDKSGLPSDRFSAERTGGSVSTLTIQRTQQEDSAVYLCASSERGQRTYEQYFGPGTRLTVT.

The chain is built from TRBV12-3 or TRBV12-4 and TRBJ2-1, with D possibly TRBD1 on 8 matching bases. Between the trimmed V and J ends, which lost 6 bases and 15 bases, there was a span of 21 bases. The CDR3 runs to 13 residues. CDR3 loop: CASSSGQGGTWFF. DNA of the CDR3: TGTGCCAGCAGCTCCGGACAGGGAGGGACATGGTTCTTC.

This clone has just one count. The chain has TRBV5-5 and TRBJ2-7, with TRBD1 identical over 9 bases. Germline V gene sequence: CDR1 SGHKS, CDR2 YYEKEE (reference sequence). This CDR3 spans 15 amino acids. With 4 bases clipped from V and 7 bases from J, the junction kept 12 bases outside the gene matches. CDR3 region: CASSPGDRVSGEQYF. The CDR3 DNA reads TGTGCCAGCAGCCCTGGGGACAGGGTTTCAGGGGAGCAGTACTTC.

The genes are TRBV7-2 and TRBJ2-7; D gene uncertain. Trimming took 1 base from V and 0 from J, leaving 13 bases between them. The CDR3 covers 16 residues. Germline-derived CDR1 and CDR2 are SGHTA and FQGNSA. CDR3 sequence reads: CASSLENTASSYEQYF. The CDR3 region has the DNA TGTGCCAGCAGCTTAGAAAACACTGCTAGCTCCTACGAGCAGTACTTC.

Comment on this clone: One end of the junction varies from germline; a read error may be responsible. The V and J genes are TRBV13 and TRBJ2-1, with 14 bases fitting TRBD2. The CDR3 runs 15 residues. Germline-derived CDR1 and CDR2 are PRHDT and FYEKMQ (reference sequence). The CDR3 DNA reads TGTGCCAGCAGTTTAGGGACTAGCGGGAGAGGGGAGCAGTTCTTC. Protein product: CASSLGTSGRGEQFF.

The chain links TRBV29-1 to TRBJ1-2; D unresolved. Looked up from germline, CDR1 is SQVTM and CDR2 is ANQGSEA. The CDR3 consists of 11 residues. With 1 base removed from V and 8 bases from J, the gap between germline ends came to 8 bases. Written as DNA, the CDR3 is TGCAGCGTTGAAGGCAATCGGGGCTACACCTTC. Translating it yields CSVEGNRGYTF.

The chain employs TRBV5-1 and TRBJ2-3; a weak D match, TRBD1 (7 bases). CDR3 length: 15 residues. The V gene lost 5 bases and the J gene lost 0 bases, with 13 bases spanning the gap. Germline loops: CDR1 SGHRS, CDR2 YFSETQ. CDR3 amino acids: CASSYAGQSTDTQYF. The CDR3 region has the DNA TGCGCCAGCAGTTACGCGGGACAGAGCACAGATACGCAGTATTTT. Supplemented by reference TRBV5-1 and TRBJ2-3, the full variable domain reads KAGVTQTPRYLIKTRGQQVTLSCSPISGHRSVSWYQQTPGQGLQFLFEYFSETQRNKGNFPGRFSGRQFSNSRSEMNVSTLELGDSALYLCASSYAGQSTDTQYFGPGTRLTVL.

V and J are TRBV7-2 and TRBJ1-1; D gene unclear. The CDR3 has 14 amino acids. Germline values: CDR1 SGHTA, CDR2 FQGNSA. Trimming removed 6 bases from V and 1 base from J, with 12 bases in between. CDR3 sequence: CASSLRRGNTEAFF. CDR3 bases: TGTGCCAGCAGTTTACGACGGGGGAACACTGAAGCTTTCTTT. The entire variable domain, with the rest obtained from reference TRBV7-2 and TRBJ1-1, is as follows: GAGVSQSPSNKVTEKGKDVELRCDPISGHTALYWYRQSLGQGLEFLIYFQGNSAPDKSGLPSDRFSAERTGGSVSTLTIQRTQQEDSAVYLCASSLRRGNTEAFFGQGTRLTVV.

This clone has more than one count but fewer than ten. The chain carries TRBV19 and TRBJ1-5; D is perhaps TRBD1 (6 bases). The germline V gene encodes CDR1 LNHDA and CDR2 SQIVND (reference sequence). V was clipped by 1 base and J by 4 bases, with 11 bases between them. The CDR3 runs to 15 residues. DNA of the CDR3: TGTGCCAGTAGTATAGTTAGACAGGTGAATCAGCCCCAGCATTTT. It codes for CASSIVRQVNQPQHF.

The gene calls are TRBV19 and TRBJ2-3; TRBD2 matches 12 bases. With 7 bases clipped from V and 4 bases from J, the junction kept 3 bases outside the gene matches. CDR3 size: 14 residues. Germline CDR1 and CDR2: LNHDA and SQIVND (reference sequence). The CDR3, as DNA: TGTGCCAGTAAAGGACTAGCGGGATCAGATACGCAGTATTTT. This sequence encodes CASKGLAGSDTQYF.

The chain combines TRBV27 with TRBJ2-3; 10 bases align to TRBD2. Germline V lookup: CDR1 MNHEY, CDR2 SMNVEV (reference sequence). The length of the CDR3 is 17 residues. Trimming took 6 bases from V and 4 from J; bases not matched to a gene: 13. CDR3 region: CASSRPVGLAEPDTQYF. DNA for the CDR3: TGTGCCAGCAGCCGCCCCGTTGGACTAGCGGAACCAGATACGCAGTATTTT.

CDR3 in amino acids: CASSFGTGFREQYF. The CDR3 nucleotides are TGTGCCAGCAGTTTCGGTACGGGTTTTCGGGAGCAGTACTTC. This chain connects TRBV28 to TRBJ2-7; D is undetermined. The V gene's germline CDR1 is MDHEN and CDR2 SYDVKM. This CDR3 region has 14 residues. Trimming took 3 bases from V and 7 from J, leaving 16 bases between them.

This clone was seen a few times. This chain connects TRBV27 to TRBJ1-1; 7 positions match TRBD1. The germline gives CDR1 MNHEY, CDR2 SMNVEV (reference sequence). This CDR3 region has 16 residues. V was pared by 4 bases and J by 4 bases, with 12 bases of the junction left unmatched. CDR3 DNA sequence: TGTGCCAGCAGTTCCACCTCGACAGGGATGGCCACTGAAGCTTTCTTT. This sequence encodes CASSSTSTGMATEAFF.

The rearrangement links TRBV3-1 (or the pseudogene TRBV3-2) to TRBJ2-5, with 9 bases fitting TRBD2. The V gene end was trimmed by 0 bases and the J gene end by 1 base; junction bases not matched to a gene: 3. The length of the CDR3 is 16 residues. In germline, CDR1 is LGHDT, CDR2 YNNKEL (reference sequence). CDR3 in amino acids: CASSQEPSGTQETQYF. The CDR3 DNA sequence: TGTGCCAGCAGCCAAGAACCTAGCGGGACCCAAGAGACCCAGTACTTC.

The CDR3 region has the DNA TGCGCCAGCAGCTTGGGTTCCGACCCGGGACTAGTGGTTCGCGAGCAGTACTTC. Its translation is CASSLGSDPGLVVREQYF. The chain uses TRBV5-1 and TRBJ2-7; 8 nucleotides align to TRBD2. The CDR3 runs to 18 residues. Looked up from germline, CDR1 is SGHRS and CDR2 is YFSETQ. The ends lost 0 bases at V and 6 bases at J; junction bases unmatched: 17.

The chain employs TRBV2 and TRBJ1-1; D is unresolved. Between the trimmed V and J ends, which lost 4 bases and 4 bases, there was a span of 13 bases. The CDR3 has 14 residues. CDR1 SNHLY and CDR2 FYNNEI come from the germline V gene. The CDR3, as DNA: TGTGCCAGCAGTGCCCAGACTTTGAGCACTGAAGCTTTCTTT. It encodes CASSAQTLSTEAFF.

The J gene is TRBJ2-5, the V gene TRBV28; possibly TRBD1 for D (5 bases). This CDR3 is built from 15 residues. Germline values: CDR1 MDHEN, CDR2 SYDVKM. DNA of the CDR3: TGTGCAGCAGTTACCTTCCAGGGTGTTTGTGAGACCCAGTACTTC. This codes for CAAVTFQGVCETQYF. The full variable domain, in which reference TRBV28 and TRBJ2-5 provide the parts outside the CDR3, is DVKVTQSSRYLVKRTGEKVFLECVQDMDHENMFWYRQDPGLGLRLIYFSYDVKMKEKGDIPEGYSVSREKKERFSLILESASTNQTSMYLCAAVTFQGVCETQYFGPGTRLLVL.

V and J are TRBV19 and TRBJ2-1, with no clear D. This CDR3 contains 12 residues. Germline V gene sequence: CDR1 LNHDA, CDR2 SQIVND (reference sequence). V dropped 4 bases and J dropped 5 bases, with 6 bases sitting between them. The CDR3 DNA reads as TGTGCCAGTAGTACCCGGGACAATGAGCAGTTCTTC. Translating gives CASSTRDNEQFF.

This sequence joins TRBV27 and TRBJ1-4; D not certain. With 5 bases removed from V and 4 bases from J, the gap between germline ends came to 14 bases. The CDR3 consists of 15 residues. Looked up from germline, CDR1 is MNHEY and CDR2 is SMNVEV (reference sequence). The CDR3 nucleotides read TGTGCCAGCAGTAAATGGAGGGCCGATAATGAAAAACTGTTTTTT. This translates into CASSKWRADNEKLFF.